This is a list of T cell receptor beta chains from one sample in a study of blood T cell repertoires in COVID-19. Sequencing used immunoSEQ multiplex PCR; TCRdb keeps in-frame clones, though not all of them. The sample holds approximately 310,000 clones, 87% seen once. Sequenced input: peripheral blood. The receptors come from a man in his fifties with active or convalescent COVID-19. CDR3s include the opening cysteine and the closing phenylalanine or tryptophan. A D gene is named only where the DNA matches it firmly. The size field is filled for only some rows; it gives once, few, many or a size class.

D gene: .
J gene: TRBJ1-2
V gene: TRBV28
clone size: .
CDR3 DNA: TGTGCCAGCAGTTCCTCTGACAGGAACTATGGCTACACCTTC
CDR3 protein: CASSSSDRNYGYTF

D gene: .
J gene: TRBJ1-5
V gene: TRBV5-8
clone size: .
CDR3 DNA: TGTGCCAGCAGCTCCCCAGTAAGGGGTGGGCACCGGCCCCAGCATTTT
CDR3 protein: CASSSPVRGGHRPQHF

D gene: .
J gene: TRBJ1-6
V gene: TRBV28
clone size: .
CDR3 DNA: TGTGCCAGCAGTTCCCCATTAAGAGATTTTTCAGGGTCACCCCTCCACTTT
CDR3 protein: CASSSPLRDFSGSPLHF

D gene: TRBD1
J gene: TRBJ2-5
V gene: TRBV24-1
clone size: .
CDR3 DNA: TGTGCCACCAGTGCCCTAAATACAGGGGGTAGGGAGACCCAGTACTTC
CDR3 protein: CATSALNTGGRETQYF

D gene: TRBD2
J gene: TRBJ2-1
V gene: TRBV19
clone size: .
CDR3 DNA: TGTGCCAGTAGTATAGATTGGGGGATGGCGGGAGGGTACAATGAGCAGTTCTTC
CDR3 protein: CASSIDWGMAGGYNEQFF

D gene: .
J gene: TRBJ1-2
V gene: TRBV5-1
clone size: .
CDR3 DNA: TGCGCCAGCATCCAATTTGAGCCGAGTCGCACCTTC
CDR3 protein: CASIQFEPSRTF

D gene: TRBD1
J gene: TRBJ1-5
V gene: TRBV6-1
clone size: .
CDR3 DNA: TGTGCCAGCAGTGACAACAGGGGTGATCAGCCCCAGCATTTT
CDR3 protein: CASSDNRGDQPQHF

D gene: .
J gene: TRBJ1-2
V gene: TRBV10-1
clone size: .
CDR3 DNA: TGCGCCAGCAGTGACAGGGAATATCACTATGGCTACACCTTC
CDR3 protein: CASSDREYHYGYTF

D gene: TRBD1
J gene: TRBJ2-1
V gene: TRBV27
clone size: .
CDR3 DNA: TGTGCCAGCAGTTTCCTAGACAGGGGGCAAGGGGATGAGCAGTTCTTC
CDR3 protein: CASSFLDRGQGDEQFF

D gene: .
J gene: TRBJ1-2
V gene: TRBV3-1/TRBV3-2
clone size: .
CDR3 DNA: TGTGCCACCCTCAACAATGGCTACACCTTC
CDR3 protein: CATLNNGYTF

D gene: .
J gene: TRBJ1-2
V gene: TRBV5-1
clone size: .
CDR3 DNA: TGCGCCAGCACCTTGGGACCCGACGGAGAGGGCTACACCTTC
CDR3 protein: CASTLGPDGEGYTF

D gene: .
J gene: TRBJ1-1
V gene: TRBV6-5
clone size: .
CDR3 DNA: TGTGCCAGCAGTTATGGAGGGAAGGGGACTGAAGCTTTCTTT
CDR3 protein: CASSYGGKGTEAFF

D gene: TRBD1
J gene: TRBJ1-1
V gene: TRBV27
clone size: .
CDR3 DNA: TGTGCCAGCAGTAGGACAGGTTTGAACACTGAAGCTTTCTTT
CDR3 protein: CASSRTGLNTEAFF

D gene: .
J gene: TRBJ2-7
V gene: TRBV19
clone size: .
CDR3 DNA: TGTGCCAGTAACTCACCGAGGGGCAGCGGGTACGAGCAGTACTTC
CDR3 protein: CASNSPRGSGYEQYF

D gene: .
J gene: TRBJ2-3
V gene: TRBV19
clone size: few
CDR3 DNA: TGTGCCAGTAGTATAAGTGGCCCCCCGGATACGCAGTATTTT
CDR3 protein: CASSISGPPDTQYF

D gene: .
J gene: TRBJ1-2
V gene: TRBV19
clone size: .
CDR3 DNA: TGTGCCAGTAGACCACAGGGTAGGGACTATGGCTACACCTTC
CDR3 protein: CASRPQGRDYGYTF